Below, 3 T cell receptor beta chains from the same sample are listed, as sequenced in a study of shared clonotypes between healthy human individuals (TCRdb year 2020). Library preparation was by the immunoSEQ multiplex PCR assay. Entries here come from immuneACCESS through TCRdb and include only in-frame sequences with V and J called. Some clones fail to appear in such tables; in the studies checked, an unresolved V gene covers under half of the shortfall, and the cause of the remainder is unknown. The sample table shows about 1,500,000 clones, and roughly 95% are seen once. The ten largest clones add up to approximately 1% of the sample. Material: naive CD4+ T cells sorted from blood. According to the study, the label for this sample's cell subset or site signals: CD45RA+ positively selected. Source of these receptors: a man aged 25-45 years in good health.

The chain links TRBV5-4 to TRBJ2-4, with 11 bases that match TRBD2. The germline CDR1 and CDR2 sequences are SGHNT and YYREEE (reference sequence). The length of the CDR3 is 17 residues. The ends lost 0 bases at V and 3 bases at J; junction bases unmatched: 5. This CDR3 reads CASSLELAGVVKNIQYF. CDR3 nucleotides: TGTGCCAGCAGCTTGGAACTAGCGGGAGTGGTCAAAAACATTCAGTACTTC.

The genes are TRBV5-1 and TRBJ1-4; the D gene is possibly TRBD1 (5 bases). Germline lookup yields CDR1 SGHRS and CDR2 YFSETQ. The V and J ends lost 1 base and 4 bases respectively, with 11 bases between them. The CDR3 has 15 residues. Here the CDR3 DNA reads TGCGCCAGCAGCTTGCGGGACGGGCTTAATGAAAAACTGTTTTTT. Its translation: CASSLRDGLNEKLFF.

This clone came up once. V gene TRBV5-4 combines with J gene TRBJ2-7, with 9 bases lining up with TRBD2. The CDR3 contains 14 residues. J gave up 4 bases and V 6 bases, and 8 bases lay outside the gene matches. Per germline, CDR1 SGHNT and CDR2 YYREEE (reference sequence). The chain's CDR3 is CASTPAAGGYEQYF. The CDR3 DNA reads TGTGCCAGCACCCCGGCCGCGGGAGGGTACGAGCAGTACTTC.